This entry lists 20 T cell receptor beta chains sequenced from one sample in a study of PD-L1 blockade in urothelial cancer. Clones were sequenced by immunoSEQ multiplex PCR, and TCRdb holds only the in-frame ones, with some missing. The sample holds 45,000 to 50,000 clones, approximately 89% seen once. Sequencing used PBMCs, obtained around atezolizumab (anti-PD-L1) treatment. The receptors derive from an elderly man with urothelial cancer.

This sequence joins TRBV13 and TRBJ2-2; TRBD1 matches at 8 bases. Germline V lookup: CDR1 PRHDT, CDR2 FYEKMQ (reference sequence). The CDR3 length is 14 residues. V dropped 2 bases and J dropped 7; count of bases not matched to a gene: 3. The CDR3 spells CASSLQGAFGELFF. The CDR3 DNA follows: TGTGCCAGCAGCTTACAGGGGGCCTTCGGGGAGCTGTTTTTT.

J is TRBJ2-5 and V is TRBV9, with D possibly being TRBD1 (5 bases). The CDR3 spans 14 residues. The germline CDR1 and CDR2 sequences are SGDLS and YYNGEE. Between the trimmed V and J ends, which lost 4 bases and 0 bases, there was a span of 10 bases. The CDR3 nucleotides are TGTGCCAGCAGCCCCAGGACAAACCAAGAGACCCAGTACTTC. It translates to CASSPRTNQETQYF.

This clone was seen more than once but under ten times. The V and J genes are TRBV7-9 and TRBJ1-4, with TRBD1 matching over 7 bases. CDR3 length: 14 amino acids. V gave up 0 bases and J gave up 10 bases; unmatched junction bases: 5. Germline loops: CDR1 SEHNR, CDR2 FQNEAQ (reference sequence). The chain's CDR3 is CASSLAGQGGKLFF. The CDR3 nucleotides are TGTGCCAGCAGCTTAGCTGGCCAGGGGGGAAAACTGTTTTTT.

This rearrangement joins TRBV6-6 to TRBJ2-1; tentative D call: TRBD2 (6 bases). There are 13 residues in the CDR3. V was shortened by 6 bases and J by 5 bases, with 11 bases between the two germline ends. CDR1 is MNHNY, CDR2 SVGAGI, per germline (reference sequence). CDR3 region: CASRRDWNNEQFF. The CDR3, as DNA: TGTGCCAGCAGGAGGGACTGGAACAATGAGCAGTTCTTC.

The chain carries TRBV19 and TRBJ1-4; D gene unclear. Germline loops: CDR1 LNHDA, CDR2 SQIVND (reference sequence). This CDR3 has 15 residues. Trimming removed 2 bases at V and 0 bases at J, with 7 bases between. CDR3 nucleotides: TGTGCCAGTAGTATACCCGGGACAACTAATGAAAAACTGTTTTTT. This codes for CASSIPGTTNEKLFF.

V is TRBV10-1 and J is TRBJ2-1; 7 bases are shared with TRBD2. The germline CDR1 and CDR2 sequences are WNHNN and SYGVQD (reference sequence). CDR3 size: 15 residues. The V and J ends lost 4 bases and 6 bases, in that order; junction bases with no gene match: 9. The CDR3: CASSGTGTTFNEQFF. CDR3 bases: TGCGCCAGCAGTGGCACCGGGACTACCTTCAATGAGCAGTTCTTC.

The CDR3 DNA reads TGTGCCAGCAGCTCTGAACGGTGGAGAGGAGAAAAACTGTTTTTT. It encodes CASSSERWRGEKLFF. V and J are TRBV11-2 and TRBJ1-4; D call uncertain. Trimming cost V 4 bases and J 8 bases, with 17 bases left between them. This CDR3 contains 15 residues. Germline values: CDR1 SGHAT, CDR2 FQNNGV.

The V call is TRBV5-1, the J call TRBJ2-3, with D maybe TRBD1 (6 bases). Germline V gene lookup returns CDR1 SGHRS and CDR2 YFSETQ. The ends were cut back, 5 bases at V and 0 bases at J, with 13 bases in the middle. CDR3 length: 15 residues. The CDR3 protein is CASRPQGQSTDTQYF. The CDR3 nucleotides read TGCGCCAGCAGACCTCAGGGGCAGAGCACAGATACGCAGTATTTT.

The V call is TRBV28, the J call TRBJ2-7; D not resolved. CDR1 is MDHEN and CDR2 is SYDVKM in the germline V gene. V was pared by 6 bases and J by 0 bases, with 9 bases between. The length of the CDR3 is 13 residues. The CDR3 is CASRAHDSYEQYF. The CDR3 DNA follows: TGTGCCAGCAGGGCCCATGACTCCTACGAGCAGTACTTC.

The chain employs TRBV30 and TRBJ2-7, with D tentatively TRBD2 (6 bases). CDR3 size: 12 residues. The ends were cut back, 5 bases at V and 0 bases at J, with 8 bases in the middle. The germline gives CDR1 GTSNPN, CDR2 SVGIG (reference sequence). The CDR3: CAWGDSSYEQYF. CDR3 coding DNA: TGTGCCTGGGGGGACTCCTCCTACGAGCAGTACTTC. The whole variable domain, remainder taken from reference TRBV30 and TRBJ2-7, is SQTIHQWPATLVQPVGSPLSLECTVEGTSNPNLYWYRQAAGRGLQLLFYSVGIGQISSEVPQNLSASRPQDRQFILSSKKLLLSDSGFYLCAWGDSSYEQYFGPGTRLTVT.

The CDR3 nucleotides read TGTGCCTGGAGTGTCTTAGATGAAGCTTTCTTT. Protein: CAWSVLDEAFF. The rearrangement links TRBV30 to TRBJ1-1; D not resolved. CDR1 is GTSNPN, CDR2 SVGIG, per germline (reference sequence). The CDR3 length is 11 residues. V was shortened by 0 bases and J by 7 bases, with 6 bases between the two germline ends.

V usage is TRBV5-1 and J usage is TRBJ2-1; 9 bases map to TRBD2. Germline CDR1 SGHRS, CDR2 YFSETQ. The junction had 5 bases not matched to a gene; V was cut back by 1 base and J by 0 bases. The CDR3 covers 17 residues. The CDR3 region is CASSLIGSGSSYNEQFF. The CDR3 DNA reads TGCGCCAGCAGCTTGATTGGTAGCGGGAGCTCCTACAATGAGCAGTTCTTC.

This clone has more than one count but fewer than ten. The gene calls are TRBV5-1 and TRBJ2-2; D not certain. V was shortened by 0 bases and J by 3 bases, with 12 bases between the two germline ends. Germline values: CDR1 SGHRS, CDR2 YFSETQ. This CDR3 has 16 residues. Here the CDR3 DNA reads TGCGCCAGCAGCTTGGGAGTCGCCGCGGACACCGGGGAGCTGTTTTTT. It encodes CASSLGVAADTGELFF.

This chain joins TRBV25-1 and TRBJ1-2, with D possibly matching TRBD1 (6 bases). CDR3 length: 14 amino acids. The V gene lost 4 bases and the J gene lost 8 bases, with 17 bases spanning the gap. Germline CDR1 and CDR2: MGHDK and SYGVNS. The CDR3 spells CASSGQGWLNGYTF. CDR3 nucleotides: TGTGCCAGCAGTGGGCAGGGGTGGTTGAACGGCTACACCTTC.

This chain joins TRBV6-5 and TRBJ1-2; D is ambiguous. The germline gives CDR1 MNHEY, CDR2 SVGAGI. This CDR3 has 15 residues. Trimming took off 0 bases at V and 4 bases at J, with 12 bases between the two ends. The CDR3, as DNA: TGTGCCAGCAGTTACTCGCGAGACGGAGGCTATGGCTACACCTTC. It is translated as CASSYSRDGGYGYTF.

The rearrangement joins TRBV19 to TRBJ2-3, with 9 positions matching TRBD2. The CDR3 runs to 15 residues. V lost 5 bases, J lost 2 bases, and 5 bases stayed unmatched. Germline V gene lookup returns CDR1 LNHDA and CDR2 SQIVND (reference sequence). The CDR3 region is CASSPRLADTDTQYF. CDR3 bases: TGTGCCAGTAGTCCCCGACTAGCGGACACAGATACGCAGTATTTT.

This clone appeared a single time. The chain recombines TRBV6-4 with TRBJ1-1; 10 positions match TRBD1. V shed 4 bases and J 6 bases; nucleotides not matched to a gene: 8. CDR1 and CDR2 from the germline V gene are MRHNA and SNTAGT. CDR3 length equals 15 residues. In DNA form, the CDR3 reads TGTGCCAGCAGTGCCTCCGGGACAGGGGTTTCTGAAGCTTTCTTT. It codes for CASSASGTGVSEAFF.

This chain links TRBV7-6 with TRBJ2-7, with 7 bases lining up with TRBD1. Germline V gene sequence: CDR1 SGHVS, CDR2 FNYEAQ. This CDR3 has 16 residues. The J segment lost 1 base and the V segment lost 1 base, leaving 7 bases of the junction unmatched. The CDR3 spells CASSLGGPTGSYEQYF. The CDR3 DNA reads TGTGCCAGCAGCTTAGGGGGGCCGACAGGGTCCTACGAGCAGTACTTC.

The chain is built from TRBV4-1 and TRBJ1-1; 7 bases fit TRBD1. Trimming removed 4 bases from V and 2 bases from J; junction bases left unmatched: 10. Germline V CDR1 and CDR2: MGHRA, YSYEKL. CDR3 length: 16 residues. DNA for the CDR3: TGCGCCAGCAGCCGCACACAGGGGAACTATAACACTGAAGCTTTCTTT. Encoded protein: CASSRTQGNYNTEAFF.

The chain combines TRBV28 with TRBJ1-1, with D tentatively TRBD1 (6 bases). The CDR3 has 14 residues. V lost 3 bases and J 1 base, leaving 9 bases between the germline ends. Per germline, CDR1 MDHEN and CDR2 SYDVKM. The chain's CDR3 is CASSLGTRNTEAFF. CDR3 DNA: TGTGCCAGCAGTTTGGGGACACGGAACACTGAAGCTTTCTTT.